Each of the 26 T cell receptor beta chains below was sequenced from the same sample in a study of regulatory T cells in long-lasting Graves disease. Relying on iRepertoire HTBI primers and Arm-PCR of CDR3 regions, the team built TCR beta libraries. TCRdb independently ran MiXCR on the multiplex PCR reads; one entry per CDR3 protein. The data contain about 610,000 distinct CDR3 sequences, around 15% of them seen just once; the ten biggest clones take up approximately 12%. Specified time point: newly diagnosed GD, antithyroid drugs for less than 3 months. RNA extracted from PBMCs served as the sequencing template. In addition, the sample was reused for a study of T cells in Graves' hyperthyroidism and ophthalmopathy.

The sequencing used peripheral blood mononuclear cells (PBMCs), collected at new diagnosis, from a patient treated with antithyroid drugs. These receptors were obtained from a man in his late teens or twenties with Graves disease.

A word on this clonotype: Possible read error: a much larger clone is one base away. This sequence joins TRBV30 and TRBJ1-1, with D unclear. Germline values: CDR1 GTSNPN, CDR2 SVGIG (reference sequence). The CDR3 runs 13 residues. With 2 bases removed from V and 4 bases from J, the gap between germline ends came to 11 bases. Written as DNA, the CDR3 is TGTGCCTGGAGTCGGGGTGGGAGCACTGAAGCTTTCTTT. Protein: CAWSRGGSTEAFF.

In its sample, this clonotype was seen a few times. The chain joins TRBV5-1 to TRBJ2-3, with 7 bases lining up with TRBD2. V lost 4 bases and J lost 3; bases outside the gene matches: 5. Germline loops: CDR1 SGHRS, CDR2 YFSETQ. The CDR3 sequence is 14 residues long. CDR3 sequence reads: CASSVASGTDTQYF. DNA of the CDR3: TGCGCCAGCAGCGTGGCTAGCGGTACAGATACGCAGTATTTT.

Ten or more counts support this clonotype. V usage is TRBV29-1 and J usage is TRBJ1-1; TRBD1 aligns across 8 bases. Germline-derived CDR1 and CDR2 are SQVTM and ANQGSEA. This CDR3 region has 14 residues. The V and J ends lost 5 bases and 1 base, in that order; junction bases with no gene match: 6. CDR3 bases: TGCAGCGTTAGGACAGGGCGGTCGAACACTGAAGCTTTCTTT. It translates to CSVRTGRSNTEAFF.

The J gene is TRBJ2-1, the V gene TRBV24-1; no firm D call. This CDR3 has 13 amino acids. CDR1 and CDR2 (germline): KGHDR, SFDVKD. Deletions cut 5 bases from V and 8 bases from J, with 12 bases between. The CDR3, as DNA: TGTGCCACCAGTGTACTCGGTTGGCATGAGCAGTTCTTC. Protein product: CATSVLGWHEQFF.

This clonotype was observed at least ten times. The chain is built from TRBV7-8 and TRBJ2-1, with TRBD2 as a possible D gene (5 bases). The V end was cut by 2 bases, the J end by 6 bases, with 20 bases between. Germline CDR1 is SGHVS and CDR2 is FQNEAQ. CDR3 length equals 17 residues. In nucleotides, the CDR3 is TGTGCCAGCAGCTTAACCGGGATCTGGACCTCGGTCAATGAGCAGTTCTTC. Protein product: CASSLTGIWTSVNEQFF.

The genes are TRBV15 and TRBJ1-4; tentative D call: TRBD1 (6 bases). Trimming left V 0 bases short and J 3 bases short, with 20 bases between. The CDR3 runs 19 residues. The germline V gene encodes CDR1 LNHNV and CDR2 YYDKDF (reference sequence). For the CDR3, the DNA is TGTGCCACCAGCAGAGATCGGGGAACAGGGACGGTTCCTAATGAAAAACTGTTTTTT. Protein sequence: CATSRDRGTGTVPNEKLFF.

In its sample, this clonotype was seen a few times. CDR3 nucleotide sequence: TGTGCCTGGAGTGAGGGACTAGCGGGAGTTGAGACCCAGTACTTC. This gives the protein CAWSEGLAGVETQYF. This sequence joins TRBV30 and TRBJ2-5, with 14 bases that match TRBD2. There are 15 residues in the CDR3. Per the germline V gene, CDR1 is GTSNPN and CDR2 is SVGIG (reference sequence). Trimming at V came to 1 base and at J to 5 bases, leaving 3 bases not matched to a gene.

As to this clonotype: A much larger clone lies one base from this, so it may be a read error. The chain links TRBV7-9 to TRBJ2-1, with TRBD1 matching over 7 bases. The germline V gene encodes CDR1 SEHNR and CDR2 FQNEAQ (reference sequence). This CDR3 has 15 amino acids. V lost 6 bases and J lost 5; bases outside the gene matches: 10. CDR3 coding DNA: TGTGCCAGCAGAGGGGGCTCGGGGCCCCACAATGAGCAGTTCTTC. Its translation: CASRGGSGPHNEQFF.

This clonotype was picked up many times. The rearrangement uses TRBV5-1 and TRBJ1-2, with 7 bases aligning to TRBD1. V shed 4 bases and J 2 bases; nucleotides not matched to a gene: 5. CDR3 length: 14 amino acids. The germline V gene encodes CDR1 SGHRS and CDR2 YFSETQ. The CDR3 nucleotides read TGCGCCAGCAGCGTGGGACAGTTGAACTATGGCTACACCTTC. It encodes CASSVGQLNYGYTF.

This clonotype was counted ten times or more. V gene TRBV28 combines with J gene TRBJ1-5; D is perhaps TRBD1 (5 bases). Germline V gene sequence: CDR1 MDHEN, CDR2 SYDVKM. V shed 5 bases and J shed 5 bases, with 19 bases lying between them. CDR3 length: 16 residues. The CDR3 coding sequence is TGTGCCAGCAGTCCATTCGGGACGGGAGCCTATCAGCCCCAGCATTTT. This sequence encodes CASSPFGTGAYQPQHF.

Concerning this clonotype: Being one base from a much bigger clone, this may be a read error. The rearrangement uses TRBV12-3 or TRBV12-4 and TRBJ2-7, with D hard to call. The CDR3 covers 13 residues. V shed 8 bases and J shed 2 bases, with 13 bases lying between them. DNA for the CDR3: TGTGCCAGCGGTCTCAGGAATCCCTACGAGCAGTACTTC. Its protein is CASGLRNPYEQYF.

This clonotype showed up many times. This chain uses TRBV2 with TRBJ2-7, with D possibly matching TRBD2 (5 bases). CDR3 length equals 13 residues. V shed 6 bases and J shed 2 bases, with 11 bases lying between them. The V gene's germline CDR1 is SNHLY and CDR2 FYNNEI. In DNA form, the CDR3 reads TGTGCCAGCAGGAGCGGAGGAGCCTACGAGCAGTACTTC. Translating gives CASRSGGAYEQYF. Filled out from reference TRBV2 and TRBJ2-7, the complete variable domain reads EPEVTQTPSHQVTQMGQEVILRCVPISNHLYFYWYRQILGQKVEFLVSFYNNEISEKSEIFDDQFSVERPDGSNFTLKIRSTKLEDSAMYFCASRSGGAYEQYFGPGTRLTVT.

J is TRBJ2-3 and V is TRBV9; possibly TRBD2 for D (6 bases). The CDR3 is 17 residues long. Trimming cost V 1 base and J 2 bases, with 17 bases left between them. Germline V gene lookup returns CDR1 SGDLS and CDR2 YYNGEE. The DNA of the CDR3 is TGTGCCAGCAGCGTATCGACTAGTAACAAGAACACAGATACGCAGTATTTT. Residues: CASSVSTSNKNTDTQYF.

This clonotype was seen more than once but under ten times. This CDR3 reads CASTWGLAGGETQYF. In nucleotides, the CDR3 is TGTGCCAGCACCTGGGGACTAGCGGGAGGGGAGACCCAGTACTTC. The chain carries TRBV6-2 or TRBV6-3 and TRBJ2-5; 16 bases are shared with TRBD2. CDR1 is MNHEY and CDR2 is SVGEGT in the germline V gene. The CDR3 runs to 15 residues. The J segment lost 5 bases and the V segment lost 7 bases, leaving 4 bases of the junction unmatched.

The CDR3 nucleotides are TGTGCCAGCAGCCAAGGGACAGCCGTATATAGCAATCAGCCCCAGCATTTT. This encodes CASSQGTAVYSNQPQHF. This chain connects TRBV4-2 to TRBJ1-5, with D maybe TRBD1 (6 bases). There are 17 residues in the CDR3. CDR1 and CDR2 from the germline V gene are LGHNA and YNFKEQ. V gave up 1 base and J gave up 0 bases, with 13 bases separating them.

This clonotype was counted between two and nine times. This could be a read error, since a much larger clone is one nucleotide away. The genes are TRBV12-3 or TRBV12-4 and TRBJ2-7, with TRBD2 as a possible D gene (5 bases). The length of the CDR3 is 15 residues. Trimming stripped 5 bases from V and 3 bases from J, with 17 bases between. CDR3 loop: CASSPPRRFDYEQYF. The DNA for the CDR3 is TGTGCCAGCAGTCCCCCCCGGAGGTTCGACTACGAGCAGTACTTC.

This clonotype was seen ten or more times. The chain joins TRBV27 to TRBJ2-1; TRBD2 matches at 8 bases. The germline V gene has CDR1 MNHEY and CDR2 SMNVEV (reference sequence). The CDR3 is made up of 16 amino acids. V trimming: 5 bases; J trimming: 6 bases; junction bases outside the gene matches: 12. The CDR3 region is CASSPLPAGVGNEQFF. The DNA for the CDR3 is TGTGCCAGCAGTCCCCTCCCAGCGGGAGTCGGCAATGAGCAGTTCTTC.

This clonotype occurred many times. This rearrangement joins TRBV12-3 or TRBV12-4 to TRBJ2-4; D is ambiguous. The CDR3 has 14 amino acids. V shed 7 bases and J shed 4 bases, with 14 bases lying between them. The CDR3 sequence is CASTLTHLKNIQYF. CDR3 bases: TGTGCCAGCACCCTTACTCACTTGAAAAACATTCAGTACTTC.

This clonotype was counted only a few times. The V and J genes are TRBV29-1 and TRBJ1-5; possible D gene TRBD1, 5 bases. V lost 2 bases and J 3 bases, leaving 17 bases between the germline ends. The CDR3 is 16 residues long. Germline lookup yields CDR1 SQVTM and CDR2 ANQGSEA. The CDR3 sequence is CSVEKLGVSVNQPQHF. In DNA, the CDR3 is TGCAGCGTTGAAAAGTTGGGGGTTTCGGTCAATCAGCCCCAGCATTTT.

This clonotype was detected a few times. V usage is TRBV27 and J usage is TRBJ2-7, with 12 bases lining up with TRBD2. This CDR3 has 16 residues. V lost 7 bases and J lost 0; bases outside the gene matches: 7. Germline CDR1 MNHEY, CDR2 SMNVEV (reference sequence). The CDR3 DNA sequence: TGTGCCAGCACCCCCGGGACTAGCGGGTACTCCTACGAGCAGTACTTC. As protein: CASTPGTSGYSYEQYF.

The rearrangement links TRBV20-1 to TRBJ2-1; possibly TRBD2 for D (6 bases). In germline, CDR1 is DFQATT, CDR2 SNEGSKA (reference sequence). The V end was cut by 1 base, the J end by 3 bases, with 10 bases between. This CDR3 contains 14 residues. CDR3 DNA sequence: TGCAGTGCTAGAGCAACTAGCAGCTACAATGAGCAGTTCTTC. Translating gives CSARATSSYNEQFF.

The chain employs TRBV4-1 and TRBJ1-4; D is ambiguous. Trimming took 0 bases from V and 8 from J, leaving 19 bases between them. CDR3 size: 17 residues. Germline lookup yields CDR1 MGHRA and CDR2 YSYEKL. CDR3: CASSQEGFVGGREKLFF. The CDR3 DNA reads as TGCGCCAGCAGCCAAGAAGGATTCGTGGGCGGGAGGGAAAAACTGTTTTTT.

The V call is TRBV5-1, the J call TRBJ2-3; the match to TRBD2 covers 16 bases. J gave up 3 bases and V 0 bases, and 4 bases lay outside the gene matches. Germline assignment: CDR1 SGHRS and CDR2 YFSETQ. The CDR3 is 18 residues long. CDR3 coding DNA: TGCGCCAGCAGCTTGGATGGGACTAGCGGGAGGGGTACAGATACGCAGTATTTT. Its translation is CASSLDGTSGRGTDTQYF.

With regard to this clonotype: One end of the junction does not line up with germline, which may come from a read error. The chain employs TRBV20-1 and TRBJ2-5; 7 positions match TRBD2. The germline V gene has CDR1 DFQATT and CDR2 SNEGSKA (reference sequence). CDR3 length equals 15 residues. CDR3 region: CSAGDMRGTQETQYF. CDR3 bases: TGCAGTGCTGGAGATATGCGGGGGACTCAAGAGACCCAGTACTTC.

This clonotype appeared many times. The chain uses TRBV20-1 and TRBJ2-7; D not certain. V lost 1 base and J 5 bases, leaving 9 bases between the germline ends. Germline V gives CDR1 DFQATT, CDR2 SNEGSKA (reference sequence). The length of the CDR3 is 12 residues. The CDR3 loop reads CSARGGGDEQYF. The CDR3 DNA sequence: TGCAGTGCTAGAGGAGGTGGGGACGAGCAGTACTTC.

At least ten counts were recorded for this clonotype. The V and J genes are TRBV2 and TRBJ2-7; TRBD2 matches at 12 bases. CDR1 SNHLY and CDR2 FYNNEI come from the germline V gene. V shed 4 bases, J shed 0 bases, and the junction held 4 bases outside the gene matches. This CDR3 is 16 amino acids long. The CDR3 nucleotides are TGTGCCAGCAGTGGGGCTAGCGGGAGGGTCTCCTACGAGCAGTACTTC. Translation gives CASSGASGRVSYEQYF.